Each of the 3 T cell receptor beta chains below was sequenced from the same sample in a study of cytomegalovirus exposure and HLA in healthy donors. PCR used 60 Vbeta primers and 13 Jbeta primers. Produced via immunoSEQ multiplex PCR; TCRdb's table is partial and in-frame only. This table has over 70,000 clones, 60% to 80% appearing once. The sequenced sample was PBMCs. The receptors were gathered from a man aged 25-40 years in good health and CMV-seronegative.

A few counts support this clone. This chain joins TRBV27 and TRBJ2-7, with 10 bases fitting TRBD1. Germline CDR1 is MNHEY and CDR2 is SMNVEV (reference sequence). V was clipped by 2 bases and J by 2 bases; unmatched bases: 9. This CDR3 contains 17 residues. The CDR3 is CASSLLPTGGPPYEQYF. The CDR3, as DNA: TGTGCCAGCAGTTTACTCCCGACAGGGGGCCCCCCCTACGAGCAGTACTTC.

Only one count was recorded for this clone. J is TRBJ2-3 and V is TRBV27; D is possibly TRBD2 (5 bases). The germline gives CDR1 MNHEY, CDR2 SMNVEV (reference sequence). Trimming pared 4 bases from V and 4 bases from J, leaving 9 bases between. The CDR3 loop spans 13 amino acids. CDR3 region: CASSYGNADTQYF. In nucleotides, the CDR3 is TGTGCCAGCAGTTACGGGAACGCAGATACGCAGTATTTT.

The J gene is TRBJ2-1, the V gene TRBV19; possibly TRBD2 for D (5 bases). Germline V CDR1 and CDR2: LNHDA, SQIVND (reference sequence). The CDR3 is 12 amino acids. Trimming pared 4 bases from V and 11 bases from J, leaving 12 bases between. The CDR3 region has the DNA TGTGCCAGTAGTACCCAGAGGGAAAAGCAGTTCTTC. This sequence encodes CASSTQREKQFF.